This T cell receptor beta chain was obtained from a study of blood T cell repertoires in COVID-19. Study-level background: Nucleic acid was either cDNA or gDNA, and it came from T cells, B-cell-depleted T cells, or PBMCs.

The CDR3 has 13 residues. Trimming pared 4 bases from V and 1 base from J, leaving 7 bases between. Germline CDR1 and CDR2: LNHDA and SQIVND (reference sequence). Measured with immunoSEQ multiplex PCR; TCRdb has only the in-frame clones, and not every one. The repertoire holds roughly 120,000 clones, less than 85% seen once, with about 2.7% in the top ten. The receptor's source is a man aged 50 to 59 with acute or convalescent COVID-19. The chain combines TRBV19 with TRBJ1-1; no reliable D call. The sequenced material came from peripheral blood. The CDR3 loop is CASSRPENTEAFF. CDR3 bases: TGTGCCAGTAGTAGGCCAGAGAACACTGAAGCTTTCTTT.